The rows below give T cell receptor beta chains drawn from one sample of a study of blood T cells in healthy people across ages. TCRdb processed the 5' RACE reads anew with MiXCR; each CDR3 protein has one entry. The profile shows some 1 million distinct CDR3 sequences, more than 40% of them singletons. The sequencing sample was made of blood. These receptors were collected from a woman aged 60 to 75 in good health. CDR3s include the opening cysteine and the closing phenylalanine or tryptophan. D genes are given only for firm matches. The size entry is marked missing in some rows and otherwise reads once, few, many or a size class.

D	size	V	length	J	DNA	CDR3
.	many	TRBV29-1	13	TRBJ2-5	TGCAGCGCCCAAGGACAGGAGGGGGAGACCCAGTACTTC	CSAQGQEGETQYF
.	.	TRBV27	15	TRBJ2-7	TGTGCCAGCAGGGACGGGGGGCTTGGCTCCTACGAGCAGTACTTC	CASRDGGLGSYEQYF
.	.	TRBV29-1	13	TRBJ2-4	TGCAGCGTTGAGGCGGGAGCCAAAAACATTCAGTACTTC	CSVEAGAKNIQYF
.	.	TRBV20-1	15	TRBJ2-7	TGCAGTGCTAGAGATCGGAGTAGCCCAACCTACGAGCAGTACTTC	CSARDRSSPTYEQYF
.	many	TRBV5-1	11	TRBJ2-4	TGCGCCAGCAGCTATGGAAACATTCAGTACTTC	CASSYGNIQYF
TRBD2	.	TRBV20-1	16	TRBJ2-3	TGCAGTGCTAGACGAGGGGCTAGCGGGAGCACAGATACGCAGTATTTT	CSARRGASGSTDTQYF
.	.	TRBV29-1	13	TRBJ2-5	TGCAGCGTTGCGACACCGTACCAAGAGACCCAGTACTTC	CSVATPYQETQYF
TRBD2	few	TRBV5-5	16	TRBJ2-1	TGTGCCAGCAGCGTAAACCCTAGCGGGATTGCGAATGAGCAGTTCTTC	CASSVNPSGIANEQFF
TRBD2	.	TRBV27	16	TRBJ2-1	TGTGCCAGCACCTCAGGGGGTAGCGGGAGAAGGTATGAGCAGTTCTTC	CASTSGGSGRRYEQFF
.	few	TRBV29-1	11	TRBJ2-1	TGCACCTATACCAGGGCGGATGAGCAGTTCTTC	CTYTRADEQFF
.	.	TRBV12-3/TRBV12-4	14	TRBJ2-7	TGTGCCAGCAGTTTAGCTCCACTACCGTACGAGCAGTACTTC	CASSLAPLPYEQYF
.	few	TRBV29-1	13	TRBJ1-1	TGCAGCGCAACAGGACGAATGAACACTGAAGCTTTCTTT	CSATGRMNTEAFF
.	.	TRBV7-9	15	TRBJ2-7	TGTGCCAGCAGCACGGTAGGGGAAACTTACAATGAGCAGTACTTC	CASSTVGETYNEQYF
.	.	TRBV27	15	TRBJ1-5	TGTGCCAGCAGCGCCTCGGGAGATAGCAATCAGCCCCAGCATTTT	CASSASGDSNQPQHF
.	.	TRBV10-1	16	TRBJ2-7	TGCGCCAGCAGTGAGTCTAATAGCGGACCGTTCTACGAGCAGTACTTC	CASSESNSGPFYEQYF
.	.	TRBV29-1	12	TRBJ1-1	TGCAGCGTTGCGAGGGCACACACTGAAGCTTTCTTT	CSVARAHTEAFF
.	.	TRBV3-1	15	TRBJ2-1	TGTGCCAGCAGGGGCGTTAAGAATCCCTACAATGAGCAGTTCTTC	CASRGVKNPYNEQFF
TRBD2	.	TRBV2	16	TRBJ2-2	TGTGCCAGCACCGAGACTAGCGGGAGAGGCACCGGGGAGCTGTTTTTT	CASTETSGRGTGELFF
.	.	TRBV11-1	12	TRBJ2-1	TGTGCCAGCAGCGTTCCTTCGTATGAGCAGTTCTTC	CASSVPSYEQFF
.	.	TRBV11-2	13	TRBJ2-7	TGTGCCAGCAGCTTAGATCCCCCCTACGAGCAGTACTTC	CASSLDPPYEQYF
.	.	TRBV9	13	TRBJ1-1	TGTGCCAGCAGCGTCGGAGGGAGCACTGAAGCTTTCTTT	CASSVGGSTEAFF
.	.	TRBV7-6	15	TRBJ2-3	TGTGCCAGCAGCTCATTCAGGGGCCGAACAGATACGCAGTATTTT	CASSSFRGRTDTQYF
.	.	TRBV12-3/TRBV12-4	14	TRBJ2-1	TGTGCCAGCAGTTTAGAGGGGGGAATCCATGAGCAGTTCTTC	CASSLEGGIHEQFF
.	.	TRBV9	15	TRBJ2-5	TGTGCCAGCAGCGACGCGCCACTAGTGGGGGAGACCCAGTACTTC	CASSDAPLVGETQYF
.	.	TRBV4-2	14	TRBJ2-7	TGTGCCAGCAGCCACCCCCCCGGGAGCTACGAGCAGTACTTC	CASSHPPGSYEQYF
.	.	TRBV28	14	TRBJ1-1	TGTGCCAGCACCCCGGGATTTATGAACACTGAAGCTTTCTTT	CASTPGFMNTEAFF
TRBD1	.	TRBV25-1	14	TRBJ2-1	TGTGCCAGCAGACCGGGACAGATTTACAATGAGCAGTTCTTC	CASRPGQIYNEQFF
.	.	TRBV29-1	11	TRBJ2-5	TGCAGCGTTGCGTTTCGGGGAACCCAGTACTTC	CSVAFRGTQYF
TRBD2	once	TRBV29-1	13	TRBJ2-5	TGCAGCGCTAGGACTAGCGGTACAGAGACCCAGTACTTC	CSARTSGTETQYF
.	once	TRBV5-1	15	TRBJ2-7	TGCGCCAGCAGCTCTCTCGGAGACTTCTCCTACGAGCAGTACTTC	CASSSLGDFSYEQYF
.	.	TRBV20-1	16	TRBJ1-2	TGCAGTGCTAGAGCCTCATCAAGGGGCGCAGGCTATGGCTACACCTTC	CSARASSRGAGYGYTF
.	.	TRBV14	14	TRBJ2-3	TGTGCCAGCAGCCAAGATTGGGCAGGAGATACGCAGTATTTT	CASSQDWAGDTQYF
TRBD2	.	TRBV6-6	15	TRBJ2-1	TGTGCCAGCAGTACAAGACTAGCGGGAGGGAATGAGCAGTTCTTC	CASSTRLAGGNEQFF
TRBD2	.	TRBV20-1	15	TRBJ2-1	TGCAGTGCTAGAGCCGGGACTAGCGGGAGTTGGGAGCAGTTCTTC	CSARAGTSGSWEQFF
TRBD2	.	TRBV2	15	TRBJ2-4	TGTGCCAGCAGCGTAGACCCCGGCGGGAGAAACATTCAGTACTTC	CASSVDPGGRNIQYF
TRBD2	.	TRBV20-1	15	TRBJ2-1	TGCAGTGCTAGAGATATAGCGGGAGGGATGAATGAGCAGTTCTTC	CSARDIAGGMNEQFF
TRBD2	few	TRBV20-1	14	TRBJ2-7	TGCAGTGCTAGAGGGGGACTAGCGGGATACGAGCAGTACTTC	CSARGGLAGYEQYF
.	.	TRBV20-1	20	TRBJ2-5	TGCAGTGCTAGGTCGGAGTCCGGTCATAGCGGAGAGCTATCGGGGGAGACCCAGTACTTC	CSARSESGHSGELSGETQYF
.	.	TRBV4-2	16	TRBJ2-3	TGTGCCAGCAGCCAAGTGGGCGGGGGCGTGAAAGATACGCAGTATTTT	CASSQVGGGVKDTQYF
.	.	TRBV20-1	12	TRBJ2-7	TGCAGTGCTAAAAAAGGGAAGGACGAGCAGTACTTC	CSAKKGKDEQYF
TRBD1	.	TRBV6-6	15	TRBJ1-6	TGTGCCAGCAGTAGAGGGGGACAGGGCGATTCACCCCTCCACTTT	CASSRGGQGDSPLHF
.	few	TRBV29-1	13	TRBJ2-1	TGCAGCGTTGAAGATGGGCGGGGCAATGAGCAGTTCTTC	CSVEDGRGNEQFF
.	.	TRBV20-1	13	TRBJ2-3	TGCAGTGCTAGAGATGCGGGGTCGCGGACGCAGTATTTT	CSARDAGSRTQYF